The entry that follows covers one T cell receptor beta chain sequence. Trimming took 1 base from V and 1 from J, leaving 5 bases between them. The CDR3 length is 13 residues. Germline V CDR1 and CDR2: LGHDT, YNNKEL (reference sequence). The TCR beta repertoire was assessed by survey-level immunoSEQ sequencing. Here immunoSEQ multiplex PCR was the method, and the copy in TCRdb shows in-frame clones only, minus some. The sample lists approximately 70,000 clones; about 94% were seen once. This rearrangement joins TRBV3-1 (or the pseudogene TRBV3-2) to TRBJ2-7; maybe TRBD2 (5 bases). What was sequenced was PBMCs. The sequence came from a middle-aged man with rheumatoid arthritis. The CDR3 spells CASSQGLSYEQYF. The CDR3 bases are TGTGCCAGCAGCCAAGGACTATCCTACGAGCAGTACTTC.